The T cell receptor beta chain under discussion was sequenced for a study of OX40 agonist ivuxolimab in advanced cancers. Study details: Patients got intravenous ivuxolimab at 0.01 to 10 mg/kg every 2 weeks. Of mixed ages from about 20 to 80 and averaging roughly 66 years, the group was just under 85% male. General observations from the study: Among patients with partial responses at 0.1-3.0 mg/kg, clonal expansion was among the lowest.

Clones were sequenced by immunoSEQ multiplex PCR, and TCRdb holds only the in-frame ones, with some missing. The sample has over 75,000 clones, around 90% seen once. Between the trimmed V and J ends, which lost 8 bases and 8 bases, there was a span of 12 bases. The CDR3 extends over 11 amino acids. Germline V lookup: CDR1 MNHNS, CDR2 SASEGT. As for this clone: The target antigen is unknown.

Sequencing was performed on CD4+ or CD8+ T cells sorted from blood, taken in a trial of the OX40 agonist ivuxolimab. The chain uses TRBV6-1 and TRBJ1-2; unclear D gene. The TCR was taken from an adult with an advanced solid tumor such as melanoma, head and neck, liver or kidney cancer. CDR3 sequence reads: CASVEVGGYTF. CDR3 in DNA: TGTGCCAGCGTAGAAGTCGGGGGCTACACCTTC.